This T cell receptor beta chain was captured in a study of blood T cell repertoires in COVID-19 (dated by TCRdb to about 2020). For context, the study as a whole: The collaborator samples originated in the United States, Italy and Spain and spanned the acute and convalescent phases of COVID-19. The material from the prospective study consisted of cDNA or gDNA derived from T cells, B-cell-depleted T cells, or PBMCs. A de-identified subject ID, COVID-19 status, age in years and sex were almost always included in the sample metadata. Samples were obtained from the ongoing ImmuneRACE study (first 160 participants) and from 1,000 to 1,500 subjects provided by 6 global collaborators. HLA class I and class II types, where available, came from metadata supplied by the sample provider rather than from assay-based typing. A freely available public database, intended as a resource for researchers studying the immune response to SARS-CoV-2, is where the repertoires were released. Deeply sampled blood TCRbeta repertoires from subjects exposed to, actively infected with, or recovered from COVID-19 were included in the dataset. What the research found in general, with its limitations: The quantity of clinical and demographic metadata differed by source and by participant and was supplied without curation.

TCRbeta CDR3 regions were amplified from genomic DNA using the immunoSEQ Assay, a bias-controlled multiplex PCR. From the authors' description of their analysis: Nucleated cell counts per sample were estimated from amplification of reference gene primers within the assay. To quantify the absolute abundance of each unique TCRbeta CDR3 rearrangement, sequence reads were collapsed and filtered. For each sample, productive Simpson clonality was calculated by taking the square root of Simpson's diversity index across productive rearrangements. TCRdb's version of the immuneACCESS table is confined to in-frame rearrangements and falls short of the full clone set. An unresolved V gene accounts for under half of the shortfall where checked; the remainder is of unknown origin. V, J and clone size reflect that table, while D and trimming were determined from the DNA. Present in this sample are 140,000 to 150,000 clones, approximately 85% of which were seen just once. About 2.6% of the sample is held by the ten biggest clonotypes.

Points on this clone: The clone's antigen remains unknown. The input lacks base qualities; no much larger clone sits a single base away.

Whole blood was collected in K2EDTA tubes by collaborating institutions according to the institutions' own protocols. For TCRbeta analysis, collaborators shipped samples as frozen whole blood, isolated PBMCs, or DNA extracted from either of those sample types. Sequenced material: peripheral blood. This sequence originates from a human donor with acute or convalescent COVID-19. The donor label of this sample is uncertain.

The DNA reads as follows: TGTGCCAGCAGCTTAGGGGCGACCGCAGATACGCAGTATTTT. Its amino acids are CASSLGATADTQYF. The rearrangement joined TRBV7-9 to TRBJ2-3; the D gene identity is not certain. V and J are truncated by 1 base and 4 bases respectively, leaving an intervening sequence of 9 bases. Reading from cysteine to phenylalanine, the CDR3 counts 14 amino acids. Of all the DNA, just the CDR3 is kept, 42 bases in frame from base 1. The CDR1 and CDR2 encoded by the germline V gene (reference sequence) are SEHNR and FQNEAQ.